These 13 T cell receptor beta chains came from one sample sequenced in a study of shared clonotypes between healthy human individuals (dated by TCRdb to 2018 to 2021). Library generation was performed with the immunoSEQ multiplex PCR assay. Imported from immuneACCESS, the table was reduced by TCRdb to in-frame sequences with V and J called. These copies leave out some clones; in studies compared against another copy, an unresolved V gene accounts for under half, and the cause of the remainder is not known. Across this sample there are approximately 1.5 million clones, with about 98.5% seen only once. The leading ten clones occupy 0.36% of the sample. Input material: naive CD4+ T cells sorted from blood. The label giving this sample's cell subset or site can be read as: CD45RA+ positively selected. These TCRs come from a man younger than 45 in good health.

The gene calls are TRBV27 and TRBJ1-3, with D tentatively TRBD1 (5 bases). Germline V lookup: CDR1 MNHEY, CDR2 SMNVEV (reference sequence). CDR3 length: 14 amino acids. V lost 3 bases and J 2 bases, leaving 8 bases between the germline ends. The CDR3, as DNA: TGTGCCAGCAGTTTTTTAGGGGCTGGAAACACCATATATTTT. Translated: CASSFLGAGNTIYF.

A remark on this clone: The identical CDR3 is also encoded by other nucleotide sequences in the sample. The rearrangement joins TRBV28 to TRBJ1-5; tentative D call: TRBD1 (6 bases). Germline loops: CDR1 MDHEN, CDR2 SYDVKM. Deletions cut 6 bases from V and 4 bases from J, with 10 bases between. The CDR3 is 13 residues long. Here the CDR3 reads CASSRTVNQPQHF. In DNA form, the CDR3 reads TGTGCCAGCAGCAGGACAGTTAATCAGCCCCAGCATTTT. The full variable domain, its missing parts supplied by reference TRBV28 and TRBJ1-5, is DVKVTQSSRYLVKRTGEKVFLECVQDMDHENMFWYRQDPGLGLRLIYFSYDVKMKEKGDIPEGYSVSREKKERFSLILESASTNQTSMYLCASSRTVNQPQHFGDGTRLSIL.

The rearrangement joins TRBV11-3 to TRBJ2-7; D not certain. CDR1 SGHNT and CDR2 YENEEA come from the germline V gene. The CDR3 is made up of 12 amino acids. The V gene lost 5 bases and the J gene lost 3 bases, with 8 bases spanning the gap. The CDR3: CASSPDGYEQYF. The CDR3 DNA reads TGTGCCAGCAGCCCGGACGGCTACGAGCAGTACTTC.

The chain employs TRBV28 and TRBJ1-2; possible D gene TRBD1, 6 bases. CDR1 is MDHEN and CDR2 is SYDVKM in the germline V gene. Trimming stripped 6 bases from V and 10 bases from J, with 24 bases between. The CDR3 totals 15 residues. The CDR3 sequence is CASSPPTGGARVYTF. The CDR3 bases are TGTGCCAGCAGCCCCCCAACGGGGGGGGCTAGGGTCTACACCTTC.

The gene calls are TRBV19 and TRBJ2-1, with 9 positions matching TRBD1. The CDR3 is 17 residues long. The V gene end was trimmed by 2 bases and the J gene end by 8 bases; junction bases not matched to a gene: 13. Germline V gene sequence: CDR1 LNHDA, CDR2 SQIVND (reference sequence). The CDR3 here is CASSIPTGTGLVDEQFF. CDR3 nucleotides: TGTGCCAGTAGTATACCGACCGGGACAGGGTTAGTTGATGAGCAGTTCTTC. Combining the CDR3 with reference TRBV19 and TRBJ2-1 gives the whole variable domain DGGITQSPKYLFRKEGQNVTLSCEQNLNHDAMYWYRQDPGQGLRLIYYSQIVNDFQKGDIAEGYSVSREKKESFPLTVTSAQKNPTAFYLCASSIPTGTGLVDEQFFGPGTRLTVL.

The genes are TRBV15 and TRBJ2-1; TRBD2 agrees at 7 bases. Germline V CDR1 and CDR2: LNHNV, YYDKDF (reference sequence). V lost 1 base, J lost 3 bases, and 9 bases stayed unmatched. This CDR3 has 17 amino acids. CDR3 protein: CATSRALPGTNYNEQFF. The CDR3 bases are TGTGCCACCAGCAGAGCCCTTCCCGGGACTAACTACAATGAGCAGTTCTTC.

The chain combines TRBV28 with TRBJ2-2; no clear D gene. Germline assignment: CDR1 MDHEN and CDR2 SYDVKM. There are 14 residues in the CDR3. With 3 bases removed from V and 2 bases from J, the gap between germline ends came to 7 bases. As DNA, the CDR3 is TGTGCCAGCAGTTTGGTACTTAACACCGGGGAGCTGTTTTTT. It codes for CASSLVLNTGELFF.

The chain couples TRBV5-1 to TRBJ2-7; TRBD2 matches at 8 bases. V lost 2 bases and J lost 1; bases outside the gene matches: 8. Germline CDR1 is SGHRS and CDR2 is YFSETQ. The length of the CDR3 is 16 residues. In nucleotides, the CDR3 is TGCGCCAGCAGCTTTTCCTTAGCGGGAAAGTCCTACGAGCAGTACTTC. Protein: CASSFSLAGKSYEQYF. Using reference TRBV5-1 and TRBJ2-7 for the parts outside the CDR3, the full variable domain is KAGVTQTPRYLIKTRGQQVTLSCSPISGHRSVSWYQQTPGQGLQFLFEYFSETQRNKGNFPGRFSGRQFSNSRSEMNVSTLELGDSALYLCASSFSLAGKSYEQYFGPGTRLTVT.

The sample holds one count of this clone. The chain has TRBV9 and TRBJ2-5; D may be TRBD1 or TRBD2 (5 bases each). Germline assignment: CDR1 SGDLS and CDR2 YYNGEE. This CDR3 comprises 17 residues. V was pared by 4 bases and J by 2 bases, with 21 bases between. The CDR3 coding sequence is TGTGCCAGCAGCCCCCCGGCCAAGAGGGGACGTCAAGAGACCCAGTACTTC. Translated: CASSPPAKRGRQETQYF.

V usage is TRBV19 and J usage is TRBJ2-1, with a tentative D call TRBD2 (6 bases). This CDR3 contains 16 residues. The V end lost 5 bases, the J end lost 4 bases, and 18 bases lay between the germline ends. Germline V gene lookup returns CDR1 LNHDA and CDR2 SQIVND (reference sequence). CDR3 region: CASSPTRISAYNEQFF. For the CDR3, the DNA is TGTGCCAGTAGTCCGACTAGAATCTCCGCGTACAATGAGCAGTTCTTC.

The rearrangement uses TRBV16 and TRBJ1-1; 8 bases align to TRBD1. Germline V CDR1 and CDR2: KGHSY, FQNENV. This CDR3 region has 14 residues. The V gene end was trimmed by 3 bases and the J gene end by 3 bases; junction bases not matched to a gene: 3. For the CDR3, the DNA is TGTGCCAGCAGCCAGACAGGGGCGGACACTGAAGCTTTCTTT. It translates to CASSQTGADTEAFF.

The V and J genes are TRBV28 and TRBJ2-7; 15 bases match TRBD2. The CDR3 length is 16 residues. Trimming at V came to 6 bases and at J to 5 bases, leaving 8 bases not matched to a gene. The germline gives CDR1 MDHEN, CDR2 SYDVKM. CDR3 region: CASRELGTSGRNEQYF. As DNA, the CDR3 is TGTGCCAGCAGGGAACTGGGGACTAGCGGGAGGAACGAGCAGTACTTC.

This chain connects TRBV28 to TRBJ2-7; D gene uncertain. V dropped 2 bases and J dropped 3 bases, with 11 bases sitting between them. There are 14 residues in the CDR3. Germline V gene lookup returns CDR1 MDHEN and CDR2 SYDVKM. Here the CDR3 reads CASSLAWHSYEQYF. For the CDR3, the DNA is TGTGCCAGCAGTTTAGCTTGGCATAGCTACGAGCAGTACTTC.